This T cell receptor (beta chain) was recovered during a study of shared clonotypes between healthy human individuals. Sequencing was performed with immunoSEQ multiplex PCR; in TCRdb, only in-frame clones are kept and a portion is missing. The data hold fewer than 600,000 clones, with approximately 71% observed a single time. V was clipped by 5 bases and J by 4 bases, with 14 bases between them. This CDR3 has 14 amino acids. The V gene's germline CDR1 is LGHNA and CDR2 YSLEER. The sequencing input was PBMCs. The V call is TRBV4-3, the J call TRBJ1-1, with D possibly being TRBD1 (5 bases). The origin of this receptor is a woman between 40 and 55 years old in good health. Some clones in this sample may be carry-over from other donors' samples. The CDR3 reads CASSASERGTEAFF. In DNA, the CDR3 is TGCGCCAGCAGCGCCTCGGAAAGGGGCACTGAAGCTTTCTTT.